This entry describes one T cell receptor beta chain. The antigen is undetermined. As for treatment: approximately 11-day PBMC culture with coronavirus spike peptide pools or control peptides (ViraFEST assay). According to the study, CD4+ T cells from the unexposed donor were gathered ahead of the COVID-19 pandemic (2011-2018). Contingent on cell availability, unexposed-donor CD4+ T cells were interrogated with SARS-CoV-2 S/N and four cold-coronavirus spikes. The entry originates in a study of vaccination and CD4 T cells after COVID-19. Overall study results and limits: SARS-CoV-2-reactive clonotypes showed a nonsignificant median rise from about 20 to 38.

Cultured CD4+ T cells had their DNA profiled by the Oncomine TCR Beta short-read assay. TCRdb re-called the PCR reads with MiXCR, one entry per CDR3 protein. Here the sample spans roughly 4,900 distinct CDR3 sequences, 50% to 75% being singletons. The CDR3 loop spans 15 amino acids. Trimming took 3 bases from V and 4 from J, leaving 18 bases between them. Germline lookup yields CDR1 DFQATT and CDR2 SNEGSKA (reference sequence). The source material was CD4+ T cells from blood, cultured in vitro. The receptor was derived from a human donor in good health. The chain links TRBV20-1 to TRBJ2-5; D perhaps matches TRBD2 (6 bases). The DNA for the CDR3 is TGCAGTGCTAGTGCACTTCCGGGGGTGCGAGAGACCCAGTACTTC. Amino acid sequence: CSASALPGVRETQYF.